Listed below are T cell receptor beta chains from one sample, sequenced in a study of PD-1 blockade in classical Hodgkin lymphoma. Data came from immunoSEQ multiplex PCR; TCRdb stores just in-frame clones and leaves some out. The repertoire has about a thousand clones, roughly 70% of them found once; the top ten carry around 48%. The material sequenced was CD8+ T cells from blood, taken before the fourth cycle of nivolumab. The source of these receptors is a human donor with classical Hodgkin lymphoma. Each CDR3 is given with its conserved first and last residue. The order of the fields is V gene, J gene, D gene, clone size, CDR3 protein, CDR3 DNA. D genes are given only for firm matches. Some rows mark clone size as missing; the rest say once, few, many or name a class of expanded clone.

TRBV5-6,TRBJ2-7,TRBD1,few,CASSLGDSPYEQYF,TGTGCCAGCAGCTTGGGGGACAGTCCCTACGAGCAGTACTTC
TRBV27,TRBJ1-5,.,.,CASSFSQDGNQPQHF,TGTGCCAGCAGTTTCTCGCAGGATGGCAATCAGCCCCAGCATTTT
TRBV10-3,TRBJ2-4,TRBD1,.,CAISESRQGALAKNIQYF,TGTGCCATCAGTGAGTCGAGGCAGGGGGCTCTAGCCAAAAACATTCAGTACTTC
TRBV11-2,TRBJ1-2,TRBD1,few,CASSRTGANYGYTF,TGTGCCAGCAGCCGGACAGGGGCTAACTATGGCTACACCTTC
TRBV2,TRBJ1-1,.,.,CASSEGTKTSGTEAFF,TGTGCCAGCAGTGAAGGCACGAAGACCTCGGGCACTGAAGCTTTCTTT
TRBV6-6,TRBJ2-1,.,.,CASSSGSNNEQFF,TGTGCCAGCAGTTCTGGCTCCAACAATGAGCAGTTCTTC
TRBV23-1,TRBJ2-7,.,.,CASSLAETDSFYEQYF,TGCGCCAGCAGTCTTGCGGAGACCGACTCTTTCTACGAGCAGTACTTC
TRBV9,TRBJ2-5,.,.,CASSPLQRETQYF,TGTGCCAGCAGCCCGCTGCAGCGGGAGACCCAGTACTTC
TRBV7-9,TRBJ2-2,TRBD1,few,CASSLRGHRDPSNTGELFF,TGTGCCAGCAGCTTAAGGGGGCACAGGGACCCGTCGAACACCGGGGAGCTGTTTTTT
TRBV12-5,TRBJ1-5,.,.,CASGLNQPQHF,TGTGCTAGTGGTTTGAATCAGCCCCAGCATTTT
TRBV9,TRBJ1-2,.,.,CASSVERNYGYTF,TGTGCCAGCAGCGTAGAGCGGAACTATGGCTACACCTTC
TRBV19,TRBJ2-1,.,large,CASSIGPLENNEQFF,TGTGCCAGTAGTATTGGACCCCTAGAGAACAATGAGCAGTTCTTC
TRBV10-1,TRBJ2-2,TRBD1,once,CASIQPRGKFRELFF,TGCGCCAGCATCCAACCCAGGGGGAAATTCAGGGAGCTGTTTTTT
TRBV6-1,TRBJ1-1,.,.,CASMEETEAFF,TGTGCCAGCATGGAGGAAACTGAAGCTTTCTTT
TRBV6-1,TRBJ1-5,.,few,CASSSSGGYQPQHF,TGTGCCAGCAGTTCTTCCGGGGGATATCAGCCCCAGCATTTT
TRBV15,TRBJ2-2,TRBD1,.,CATRAKLGTERTKYYTGELFF,TGTGCCACCAGAGCTAAACTCGGGACAGAGAGAACGAAGTACTACACCGGGGAGCTGTTTTTT
TRBV7-9,TRBJ2-3,TRBD1,once,CASRLTGVDTQYF,TGTGCCAGCAGGTTAACAGGGGTGGATACGCAGTATTTT
TRBV19,TRBJ1-4,.,.,CASSTDRPYVQEKLFF,TGTGCCAGTAGTACCGACAGGCCCTACGTTCAAGAAAAACTGTTTTTT
TRBV12-5,TRBJ1-1,.,once,CASGLVLGQVSEAFF,TGTGCTAGTGGTTTGGTACTTGGGCAAGTCTCTGAAGCTTTCTTT
TRBV30,TRBJ1-1,.,large,CAWSVTKRTEAFF,TGTGCCTGGAGTGTAACTAAGCGGACTGAGGCTTTCTTT
TRBV7-9,TRBJ2-7,TRBD2,few,CASSLVGTSGTYEQYF,TGTGCCAGCAGCTTAGTTGGGACTAGCGGTACCTACGAGCAGTACTTC
TRBV2,TRBJ2-2,TRBD2,.,CASSPSSGSTGELFF,TGTGCCAGCAGCCCCAGCAGCGGGAGCACCGGGGAGCTGTTTTTT
TRBV7-9,TRBJ1-1,TRBD1,.,CASSLIRDRVAEAFF,TGTGCCAGCAGCTTAATCCGGGACAGGGTGGCTGAAGCTTTCTTT
TRBV9,TRBJ2-7,TRBD1,.,CASSNGQGVTYEQYF,TGTGCCAGCAGCAATGGACAGGGTGTTACCTACGAGCAGTACTTC
TRBV7-9,TRBJ1-6,.,.,CASSLDSGDNSPLHF,TGTGCCAGCAGCTTAGATTCCGGGGATAATTCACCCCTCCACTTT
TRBV11-2,TRBJ2-7,.,.,CASSGGHEQYF,TGTGCCAGCAGCGGCGGACACGAGCAGTACTTC
TRBV28,TRBJ1-2,TRBD1,.,CASSTDREANYGYTF,TGTGCCAGCAGTACAGACAGGGAAGCTAACTATGGCTACACCTTC
TRBV9,TRBJ2-5,TRBD1,.,CASSVVGQGAGETQYF,TGTGCCAGCAGCGTAGTGGGTCAGGGGGCCGGAGAGACCCAGTACTTC
TRBV5-3,TRBJ1-1,.,.,CASSLSPEAFF,TGTGCCAGCAGCTTAAGCCCTGAAGCTTTCTTT
TRBV4-1,TRBJ1-1,.,once,CASSQPRGGVGTEAFF,TGCGCCAGCAGCCAACCGAGGGGCGGAGTCGGCACTGAAGCTTTCTTT
TRBV2,TRBJ1-6,.,.,CASSDWSRRNSPLHF,TGTGCCAGCAGTGATTGGTCCCGACGTAATTCACCCCTCCACTTT
TRBV30,TRBJ2-7,.,.,CAWSLGYEQYF,TGTGCCTGGAGTTTAGGGTACGAGCAGTACTTC
TRBV30,TRBJ2-1,.,.,CAWSVMAGLNEQFF,TGTGCCTGGAGTGTAATGGCGGGACTTAATGAGCAGTTCTTC
TRBV9,TRBJ2-3,TRBD2,.,CASSVGGTNTDTQYF,TGTGCCAGCAGCGTAGGGGGGACTAACACAGATACGCAGTATTTT
TRBV9,TRBJ2-7,.,.,CASSEGWGSEYEQYF,TGTGCCAGCAGCGAGGGGTGGGGGAGTGAGTACGAGCAGTACTTC
TRBV28,TRBJ2-3,.,.,CASIDLTHASTDTQYF,TGTGCCAGCATCGATTTGACTCATGCTAGCACAGATACGCAGTATTTT
TRBV7-9,TRBJ2-7,.,.,CASSLDSPQTYEQYF,TGTGCCAGCAGCCTCGACTCCCCCCAAACCTACGAGCAGTACTTC
TRBV14,TRBJ1-1,.,.,CASSQPPYSRGGTEAFF,TGTGCCAGCAGCCAACCACCTTATTCGCGAGGCGGCACTGAAGCTTTCTTT
TRBV19,TRBJ1-2,.,.,CASSIDRDYGYTF,TGTGCCAGTAGTATAGATCGCGACTATGGCTACACCTTC
TRBV5-4,TRBJ2-1,TRBD2,.,CASSSLAGRGNEQFF,TGTGCCAGCAGCTCCCTAGCGGGGAGGGGCAATGAGCAGTTCTTC
TRBV27,TRBJ2-3,TRBD2,.,CASSLYGLAGVWVSDTQYF,TGTGCCAGCAGTTTATATGGACTAGCGGGAGTTTGGGTTTCAGATACGCAGTATTTT
TRBV5-1,TRBJ2-7,TRBD2,once,CASGPSGTTAYEQYF,TGCGCCAGCGGTCCTTCCGGGACTACCGCCTACGAGCAGTACTTC
TRBV27,TRBJ2-7,.,few,CASSSSYEQYF,TGTGCCAGCAGTTCCAGCTACGAGCAGTACTTC
TRBV6-5,TRBJ2-2,.,.,CASSYRRGQGELFF,TGTGCCAGCAGTTACCGGAGAGGGCAGGGGGAGCTGTTTTTT
TRBV6-1,TRBJ2-1,.,.,CAVDQDSSYNEQFF,TGTGCTGTGGACCAAGACAGCTCCTACAATGAGCAGTTCTTC
TRBV7-6,TRBJ2-5,.,few,CASTNRDDKYF,TGTGCCAGTACAAACCGGGACGACAAGTACTTC
TRBV5-5,TRBJ2-7,.,.,CASSWADTTGYEQYF,TGTGCCAGCAGCTGGGCGGACACGACGGGCTACGAGCAGTACTTC
TRBV7-2,TRBJ1-2,.,few,CASSPVLDYGYTF,TGTGCCAGCAGCCCGGTTTTGGATTATGGCTACACCTTC
TRBV29-1,TRBJ2-7,TRBD2,.,CSVIVIRTRGEQYF,TGCAGCGTCATTGTGATCAGGACTAGGGGCGAGCAGTACTTC
TRBV7-8,TRBJ2-7,.,.,CASSQHNLGEQYF,TGTGCCAGCAGCCAACATAATTTAGGCGAGCAGTACTTC
TRBV9,TRBJ2-2,TRBD1,.,CASSVETGGTGELFF,TGTGCCAGCAGCGTGGAAACAGGGGGCACCGGGGAGCTGTTTTTT
TRBV25-1,TRBJ1-1,.,.,CASKENTEAFF,TGTGCCTCCAAGGAAAACACTGAAGCTTTCTTT